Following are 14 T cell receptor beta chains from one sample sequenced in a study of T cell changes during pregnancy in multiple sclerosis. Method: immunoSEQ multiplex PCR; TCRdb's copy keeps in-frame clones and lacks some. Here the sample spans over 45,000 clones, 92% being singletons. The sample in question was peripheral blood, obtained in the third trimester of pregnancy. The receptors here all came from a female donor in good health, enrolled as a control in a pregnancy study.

The CDR3 DNA reads as TGTGCCAGCAGAGGGGCCAAGCTTGTCCAAGAGACCCAGTACTTC. Translating it yields CASRGAKLVQETQYF. The chain employs TRBV2 and TRBJ2-5; perhaps TRBD1 as D (5 bases). Trimming stripped 6 bases from V and 1 base from J, with 15 bases between. The CDR3 extends over 15 amino acids. Germline V CDR1 and CDR2: SNHLY, FYNNEI.

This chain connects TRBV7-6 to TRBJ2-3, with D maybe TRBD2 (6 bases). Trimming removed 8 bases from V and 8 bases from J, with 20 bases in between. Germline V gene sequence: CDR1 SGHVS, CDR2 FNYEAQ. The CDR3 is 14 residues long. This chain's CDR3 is CASASLARRGTQYF. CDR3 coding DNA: TGTGCCAGCGCTTCACTAGCTCGAAGGGGTACGCAGTATTTT.

DNA for the CDR3: TGTGCCAGCAGTGAAGCGCGGGGAGGGGCACGTAACTATGGCTACACCTTC. Amino acid sequence: CASSEARGGARNYGYTF. V is TRBV6-1 and J is TRBJ1-2; D might be TRBD1 (5 bases). Germline V CDR1 and CDR2: MNHNS, SASEGT. This CDR3 region has 17 residues. V was pared by 0 bases and J by 1 base, with 15 bases between.

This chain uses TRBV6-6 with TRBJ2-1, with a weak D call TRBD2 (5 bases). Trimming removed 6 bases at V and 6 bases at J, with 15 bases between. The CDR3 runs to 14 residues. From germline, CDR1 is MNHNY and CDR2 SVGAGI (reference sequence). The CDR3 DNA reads TGTGCCAGCAGCTCCCTGGGGAGTCTCAATGAGCAGTTCTTC. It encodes CASSSLGSLNEQFF.

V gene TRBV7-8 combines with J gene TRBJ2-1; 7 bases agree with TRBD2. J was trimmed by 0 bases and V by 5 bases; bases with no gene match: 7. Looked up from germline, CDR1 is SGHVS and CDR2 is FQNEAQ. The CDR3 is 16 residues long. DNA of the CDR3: TGTGCCAGCAGCCCCTACCGCGGGGGCTCCTACAATGAGCAGTTCTTC. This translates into CASSPYRGGSYNEQFF.

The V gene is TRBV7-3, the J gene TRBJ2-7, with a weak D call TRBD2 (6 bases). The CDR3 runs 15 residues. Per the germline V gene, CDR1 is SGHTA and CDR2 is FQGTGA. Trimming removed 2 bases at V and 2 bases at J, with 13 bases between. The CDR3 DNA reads TGTGCCAGCAGCTTAGGGGGGACGGGGACCTACGAGCAGTACTTC. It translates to CASSLGGTGTYEQYF.

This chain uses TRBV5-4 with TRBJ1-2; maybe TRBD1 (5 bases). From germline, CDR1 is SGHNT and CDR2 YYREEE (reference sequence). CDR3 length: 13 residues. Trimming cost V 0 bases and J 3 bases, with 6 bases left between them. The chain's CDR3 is CASSLDRHYGYTF. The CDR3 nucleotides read TGTGCCAGCAGCTTGGACAGGCACTATGGCTACACCTTC.

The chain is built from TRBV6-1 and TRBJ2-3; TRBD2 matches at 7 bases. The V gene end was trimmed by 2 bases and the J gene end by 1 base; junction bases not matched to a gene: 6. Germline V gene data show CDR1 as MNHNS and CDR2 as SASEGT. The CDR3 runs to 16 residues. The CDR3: CASSESPGGGTDTQYF. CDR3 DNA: TGTGCCAGCAGTGAATCTCCGGGGGGTGGCACAGATACGCAGTATTTT.

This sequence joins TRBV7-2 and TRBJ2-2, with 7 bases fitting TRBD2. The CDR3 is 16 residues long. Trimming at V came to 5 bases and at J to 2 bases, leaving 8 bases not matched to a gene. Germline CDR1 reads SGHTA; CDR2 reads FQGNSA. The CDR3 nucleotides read TGTGCCAGCAGCCCCAGCGGGAATCTTAACACCGGGGAGCTGTTTTTT. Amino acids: CASSPSGNLNTGELFF.

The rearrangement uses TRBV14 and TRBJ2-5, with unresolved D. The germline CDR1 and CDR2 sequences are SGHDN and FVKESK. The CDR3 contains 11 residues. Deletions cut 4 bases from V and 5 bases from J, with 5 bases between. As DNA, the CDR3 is TGTGCCAGCAGCCTATCTGAGACCCAGTACTTC. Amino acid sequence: CASSLSETQYF.

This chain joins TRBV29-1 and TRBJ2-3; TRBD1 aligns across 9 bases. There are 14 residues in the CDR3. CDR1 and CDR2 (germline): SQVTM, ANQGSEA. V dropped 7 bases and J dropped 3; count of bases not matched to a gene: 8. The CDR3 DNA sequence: TGCAGCGCCCAATACAGGGGGCGGACAGATACGCAGTATTTT. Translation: CSAQYRGRTDTQYF.

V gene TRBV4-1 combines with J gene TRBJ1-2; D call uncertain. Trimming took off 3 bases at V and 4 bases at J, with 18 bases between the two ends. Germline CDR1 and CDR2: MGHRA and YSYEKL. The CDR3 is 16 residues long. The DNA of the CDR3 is TGCGCCAGCAGCCACCCCGAGGAGGGCCATTCCTATGGCTACACCTTC. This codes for CASSHPEEGHSYGYTF.

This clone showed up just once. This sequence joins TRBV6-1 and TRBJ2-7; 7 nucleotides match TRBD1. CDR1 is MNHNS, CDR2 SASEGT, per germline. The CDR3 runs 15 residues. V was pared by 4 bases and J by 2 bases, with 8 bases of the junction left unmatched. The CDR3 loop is CASSGTGTAAYEQYF. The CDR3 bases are TGTGCCAGCAGTGGAACCGGGACAGCGGCCTACGAGCAGTACTTC.

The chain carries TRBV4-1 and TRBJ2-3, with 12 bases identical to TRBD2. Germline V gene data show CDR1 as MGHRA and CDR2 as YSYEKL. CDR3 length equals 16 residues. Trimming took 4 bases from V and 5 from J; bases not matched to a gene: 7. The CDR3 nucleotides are TGCGCCAGCAGCCCCGGACTAGCGGGGCTGGGAGATACGCAGTATTTT. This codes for CASSPGLAGLGDTQYF.